In this sample, the clone carrying this TCR beta chain turned up many times. The target antigen is unknown. Looked up from germline, CDR1 is SGHTA and CDR2 is FQGTGA. The CDR3 is 16 amino acids. V trimming: 3 bases; J trimming: 1 base; junction bases outside the gene matches: 4. The data derive from a study of neurological immune-mediated disorders. Study-level points and caveats: For the multiple sclerosis repertoire cluster, no association with any clinical or MRI feature was found.

Sequencing runs each generated in excess of 180 million TCR-beta sequences derived from 15-18 subjects. TCRdb passed the 5' RACE reads through MiXCR, listing each CDR3 protein once. Among 78,000 or so distinct CDR3 sequences listed, 4.5% to 6.5% were seen once. The sequenced sample was PBMCs. This chain joins TRBV7-3 and TRBJ2-2, with 8 bases that match TRBD1. This sequence originates from a woman in her twenties or thirties with multiple sclerosis. The CDR3 DNA sequence: TGTGCCAGCAGCTTCAGGGGGCCCCTGAACACCGGGGAGCTGTTTTTT. Protein: CASSFRGPLNTGELFF.